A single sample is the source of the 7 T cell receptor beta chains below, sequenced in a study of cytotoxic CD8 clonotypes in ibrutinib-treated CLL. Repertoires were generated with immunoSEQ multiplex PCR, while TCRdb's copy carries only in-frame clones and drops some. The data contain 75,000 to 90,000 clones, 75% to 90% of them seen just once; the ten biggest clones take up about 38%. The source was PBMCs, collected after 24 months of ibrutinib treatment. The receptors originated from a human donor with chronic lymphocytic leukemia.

The CDR3 coding sequence is TGTGCCAGCAGTCAGGGACAGCCCTATGGCTACACCTTC. Translation: CASSQGQPYGYTF. The V gene is TRBV28, the J gene TRBJ1-2, with 7 bases lining up with TRBD1. CDR1 and CDR2 from the germline V gene are MDHEN and SYDVKM. This CDR3 spans 13 amino acids. The V segment lost 5 bases and the J segment 4 bases; nucleotides outside the gene matches: 4.

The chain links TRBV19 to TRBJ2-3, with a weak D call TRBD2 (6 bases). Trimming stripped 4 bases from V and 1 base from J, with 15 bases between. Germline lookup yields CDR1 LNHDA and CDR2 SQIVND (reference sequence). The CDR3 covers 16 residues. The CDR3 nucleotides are TGTGCCAGTAGTACGGAACTAGCAACTGGCACAGATACGCAGTATTTT. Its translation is CASSTELATGTDTQYF.

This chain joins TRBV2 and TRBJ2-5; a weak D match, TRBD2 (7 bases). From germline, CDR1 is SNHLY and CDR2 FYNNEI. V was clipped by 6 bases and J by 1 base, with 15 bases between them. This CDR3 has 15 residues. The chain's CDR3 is CASRGGQTPQETQYF. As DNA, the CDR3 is TGTGCCAGCAGGGGGGGGCAGACTCCCCAAGAGACCCAGTACTTC.

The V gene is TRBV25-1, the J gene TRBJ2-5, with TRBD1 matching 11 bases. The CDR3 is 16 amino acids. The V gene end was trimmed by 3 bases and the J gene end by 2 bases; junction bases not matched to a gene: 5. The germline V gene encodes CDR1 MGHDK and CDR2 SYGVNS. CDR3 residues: CASSDSGTGGQETQYF. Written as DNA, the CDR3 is TGTGCCAGCAGTGATTCCGGGACAGGGGGACAAGAGACCCAGTACTTC.

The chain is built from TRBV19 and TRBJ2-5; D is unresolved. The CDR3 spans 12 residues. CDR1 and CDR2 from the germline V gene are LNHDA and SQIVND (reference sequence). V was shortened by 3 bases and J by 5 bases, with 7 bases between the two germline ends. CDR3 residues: CASSMSRETQYF. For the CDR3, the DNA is TGTGCCAGTAGTATGTCGCGGGAGACCCAGTACTTC.

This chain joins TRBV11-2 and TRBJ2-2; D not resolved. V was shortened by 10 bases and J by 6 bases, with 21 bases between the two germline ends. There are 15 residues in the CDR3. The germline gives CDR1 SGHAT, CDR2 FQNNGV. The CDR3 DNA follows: TGTGCCATCTCAGACTCCCCCGGTGGCGCCGGGGAGCTGTTTTTT. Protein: CAISDSPGGAGELFF.

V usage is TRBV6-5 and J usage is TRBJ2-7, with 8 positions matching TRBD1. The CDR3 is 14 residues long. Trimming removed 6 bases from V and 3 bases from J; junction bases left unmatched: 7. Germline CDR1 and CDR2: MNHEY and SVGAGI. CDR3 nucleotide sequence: TGTGCCAGCAGACTAGCCGGACAGGGCTACGAGCAGTACTTC. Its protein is CASRLAGQGYEQYF.